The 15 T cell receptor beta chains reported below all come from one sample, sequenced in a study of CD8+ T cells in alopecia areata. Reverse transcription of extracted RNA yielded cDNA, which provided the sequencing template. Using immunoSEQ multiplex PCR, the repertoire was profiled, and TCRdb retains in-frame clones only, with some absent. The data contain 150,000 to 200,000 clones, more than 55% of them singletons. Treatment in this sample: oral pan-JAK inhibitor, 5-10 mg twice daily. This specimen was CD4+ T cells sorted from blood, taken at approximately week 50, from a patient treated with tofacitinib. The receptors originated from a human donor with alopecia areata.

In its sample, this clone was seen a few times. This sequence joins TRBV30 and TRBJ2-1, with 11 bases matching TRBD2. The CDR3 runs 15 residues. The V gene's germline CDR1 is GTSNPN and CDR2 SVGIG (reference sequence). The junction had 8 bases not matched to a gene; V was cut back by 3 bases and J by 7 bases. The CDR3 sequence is CAWSQTSGVFNEQFF. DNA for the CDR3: TGTGCCTGGAGCCAGACTAGCGGGGTATTTAATGAGCAGTTCTTC.

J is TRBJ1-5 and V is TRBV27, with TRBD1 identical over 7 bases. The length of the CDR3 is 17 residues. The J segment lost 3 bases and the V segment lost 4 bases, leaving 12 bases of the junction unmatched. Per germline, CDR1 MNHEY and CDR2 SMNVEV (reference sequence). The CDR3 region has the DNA TGTGCCAGCAGTTCCACCAAGACAGGGTGGGACAATCAGCCCCAGCATTTT. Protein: CASSSTKTGWDNQPQHF.

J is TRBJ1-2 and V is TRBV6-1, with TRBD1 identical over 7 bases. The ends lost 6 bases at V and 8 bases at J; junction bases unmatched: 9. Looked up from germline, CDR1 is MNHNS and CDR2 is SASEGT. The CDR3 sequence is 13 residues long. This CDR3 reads CASREQGRYGYTF. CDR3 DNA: TGTGCCAGCAGGGAACAGGGGAGGTACGGCTACACCTTC.

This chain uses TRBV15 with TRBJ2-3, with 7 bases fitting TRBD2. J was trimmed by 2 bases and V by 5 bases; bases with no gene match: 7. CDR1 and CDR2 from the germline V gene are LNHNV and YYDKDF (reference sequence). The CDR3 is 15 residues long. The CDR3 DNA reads TGTGCCACCAGCTTCCGAACTAGCGCCACAGATACGCAGTATTTT. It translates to CATSFRTSATDTQYF.

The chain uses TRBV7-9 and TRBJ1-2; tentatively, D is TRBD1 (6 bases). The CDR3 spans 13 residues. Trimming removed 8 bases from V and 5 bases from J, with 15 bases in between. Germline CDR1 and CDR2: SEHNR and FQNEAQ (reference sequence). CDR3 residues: CASVGGAHYGYTF. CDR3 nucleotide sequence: TGTGCCAGCGTTGGGGGGGCGCATTATGGCTACACCTTC.

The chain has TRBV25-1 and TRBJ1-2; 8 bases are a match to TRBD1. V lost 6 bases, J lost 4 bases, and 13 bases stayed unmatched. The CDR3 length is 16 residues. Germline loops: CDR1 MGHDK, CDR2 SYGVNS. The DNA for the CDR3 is TGTGCCAGCAGGGAAGACAGGGGCCCTTTTGGCTATGGCTACACCTTC. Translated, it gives CASREDRGPFGYGYTF.

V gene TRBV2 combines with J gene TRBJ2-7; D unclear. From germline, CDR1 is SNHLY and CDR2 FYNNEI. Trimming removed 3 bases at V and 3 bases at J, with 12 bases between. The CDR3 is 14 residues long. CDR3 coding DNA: TGTGCCAGCAGTGATTCCGGCACGGTCTACGAGCAGTACTTC. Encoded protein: CASSDSGTVYEQYF. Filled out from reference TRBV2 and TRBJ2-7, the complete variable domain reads EPEVTQTPSHQVTQMGQEVILRCVPISNHLYFYWYRQILGQKVEFLVSFYNNEISEKSEIFDDQFSVERPDGSNFTLKIRSTKLEDSAMYFCASSDSGTVYEQYFGPGTRLTVT.

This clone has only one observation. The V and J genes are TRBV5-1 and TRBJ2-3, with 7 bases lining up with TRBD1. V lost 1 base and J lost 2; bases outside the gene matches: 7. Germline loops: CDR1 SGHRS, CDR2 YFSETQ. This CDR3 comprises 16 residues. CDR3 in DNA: TGCGCCAGCAGCTTGTCCCGGGACAGTTTCACAGATACGCAGTATTTT. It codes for CASSLSRDSFTDTQYF.

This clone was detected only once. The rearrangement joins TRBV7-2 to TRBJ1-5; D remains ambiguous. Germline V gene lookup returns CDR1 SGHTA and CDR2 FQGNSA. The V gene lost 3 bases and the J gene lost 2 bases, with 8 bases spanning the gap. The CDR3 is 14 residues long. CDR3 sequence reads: CASSFTGGNQPQHF. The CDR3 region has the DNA TGTGCCAGCAGCTTTACCGGTGGCAATCAGCCCCAGCATTTT. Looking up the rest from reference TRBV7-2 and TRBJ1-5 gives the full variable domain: GAGVSQSPSNKVTEKGKDVELRCDPISGHTALYWYRQSLGQGLEFLIYFQGNSAPDKSGLPSDRFSAERTGGSVSTLTIQRTQQEDSAVYLCASSFTGGNQPQHFGDGTRLSIL.

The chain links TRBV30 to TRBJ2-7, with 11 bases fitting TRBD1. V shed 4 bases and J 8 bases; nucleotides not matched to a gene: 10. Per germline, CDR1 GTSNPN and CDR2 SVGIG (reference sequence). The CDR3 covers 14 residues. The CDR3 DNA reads TGTGCCTGGACGCCAGGGACAGGGGGTTCTCAGCAGTACTTC. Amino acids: CAWTPGTGGSQQYF.

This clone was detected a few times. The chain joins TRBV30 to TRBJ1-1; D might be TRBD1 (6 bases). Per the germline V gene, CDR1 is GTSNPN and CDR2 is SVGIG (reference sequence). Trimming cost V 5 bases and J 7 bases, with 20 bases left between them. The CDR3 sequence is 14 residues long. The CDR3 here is CAWLGTRPDNEAFF. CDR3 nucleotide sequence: TGTGCCTGGCTCGGGACAAGGCCTGATAATGAAGCTTTCTTT. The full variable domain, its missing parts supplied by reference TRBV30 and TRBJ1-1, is SQTIHQWPATLVQPVGSPLSLECTVEGTSNPNLYWYRQAAGRGLQLLFYSVGIGQISSEVPQNLSASRPQDRQFILSSKKLLLSDSGFYLCAWLGTRPDNEAFFGQGTRLTVV.

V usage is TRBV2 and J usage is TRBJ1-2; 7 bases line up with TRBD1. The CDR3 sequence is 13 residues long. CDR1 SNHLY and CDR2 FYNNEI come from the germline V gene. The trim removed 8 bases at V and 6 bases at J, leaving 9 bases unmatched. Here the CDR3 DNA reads TGTGCCAGCCCAATCGACAGGGTCGATGGCTACACCTTC. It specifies CASPIDRVDGYTF. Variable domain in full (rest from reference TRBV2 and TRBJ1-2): EPEVTQTPSHQVTQMGQEVILRCVPISNHLYFYWYRQILGQKVEFLVSFYNNEISEKSEIFDDQFSVERPDGSNFTLKIRSTKLEDSAMYFCASPIDRVDGYTFGSGTRLTVV.

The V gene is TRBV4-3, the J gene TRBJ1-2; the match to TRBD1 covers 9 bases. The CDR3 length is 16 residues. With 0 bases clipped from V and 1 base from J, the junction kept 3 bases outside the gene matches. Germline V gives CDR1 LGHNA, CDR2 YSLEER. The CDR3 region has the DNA TGCGCCAGCAGCCAAGATGGGGACAGGGATAACTATGGCTACACCTTC. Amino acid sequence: CASSQDGDRDNYGYTF.

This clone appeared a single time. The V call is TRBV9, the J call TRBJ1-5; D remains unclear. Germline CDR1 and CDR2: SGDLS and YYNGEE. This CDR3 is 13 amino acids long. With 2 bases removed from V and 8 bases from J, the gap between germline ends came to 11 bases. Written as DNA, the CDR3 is TGTGCCAGCAGCGTCTCGACTGGGGAGCCCCAGCATTTT. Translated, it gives CASSVSTGEPQHF.

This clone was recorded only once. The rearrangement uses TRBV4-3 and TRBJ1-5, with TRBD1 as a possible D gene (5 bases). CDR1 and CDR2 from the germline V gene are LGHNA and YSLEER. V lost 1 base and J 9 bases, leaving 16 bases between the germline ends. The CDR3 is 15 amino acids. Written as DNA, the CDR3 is TGCGCCAGCAGCCAAGTTCTACAGGTAGCGGTGCCCCAGCATTTT. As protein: CASSQVLQVAVPQHF.